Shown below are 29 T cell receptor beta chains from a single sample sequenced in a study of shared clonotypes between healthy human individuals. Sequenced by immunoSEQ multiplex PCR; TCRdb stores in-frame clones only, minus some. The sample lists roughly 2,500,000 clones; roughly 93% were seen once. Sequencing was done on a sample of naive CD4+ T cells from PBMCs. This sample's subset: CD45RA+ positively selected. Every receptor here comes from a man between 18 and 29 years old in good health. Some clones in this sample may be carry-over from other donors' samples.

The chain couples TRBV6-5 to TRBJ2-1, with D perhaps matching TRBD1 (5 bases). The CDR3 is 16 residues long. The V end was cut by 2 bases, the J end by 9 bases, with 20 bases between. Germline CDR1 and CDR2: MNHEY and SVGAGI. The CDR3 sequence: CASSYSRANKVSEQFF. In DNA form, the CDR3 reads TGTGCCAGCAGTTACAGCAGGGCTAACAAAGTCAGTGAGCAGTTCTTC.

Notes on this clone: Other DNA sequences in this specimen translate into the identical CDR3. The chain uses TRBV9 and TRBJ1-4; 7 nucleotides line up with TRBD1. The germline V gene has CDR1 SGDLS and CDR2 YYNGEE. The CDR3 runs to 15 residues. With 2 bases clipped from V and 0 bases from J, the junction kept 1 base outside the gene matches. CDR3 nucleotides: TGTGCCAGCAGCGTCGGACAGGCAACTAATGAAAAACTGTTTTTT. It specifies CASSVGQATNEKLFF.

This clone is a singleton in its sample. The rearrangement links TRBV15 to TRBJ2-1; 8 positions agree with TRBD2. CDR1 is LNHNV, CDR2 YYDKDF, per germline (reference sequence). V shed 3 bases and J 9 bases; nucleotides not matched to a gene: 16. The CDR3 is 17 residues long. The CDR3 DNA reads TGTGCCACCAGCAGCCTACCAACGGGAGGGCGTAATGGTGAGCAGTTCTTC. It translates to CATSSLPTGGRNGEQFF.

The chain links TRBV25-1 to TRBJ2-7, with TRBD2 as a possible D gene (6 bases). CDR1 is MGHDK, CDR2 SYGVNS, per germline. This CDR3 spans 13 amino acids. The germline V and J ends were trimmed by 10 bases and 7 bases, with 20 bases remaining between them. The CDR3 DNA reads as TGTGCCACCCGGCGGACGGGAGCTCAGGAGCAGTACTTC. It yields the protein CATRRTGAQEQYF.

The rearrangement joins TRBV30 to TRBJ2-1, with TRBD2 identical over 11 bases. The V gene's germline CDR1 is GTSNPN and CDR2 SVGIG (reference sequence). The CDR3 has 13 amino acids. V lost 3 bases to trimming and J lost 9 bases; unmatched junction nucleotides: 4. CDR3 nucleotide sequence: TGTGCCTGGAGACTAGCGGGAGCGGGTGAGCAGTTCTTC. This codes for CAWRLAGAGEQFF.

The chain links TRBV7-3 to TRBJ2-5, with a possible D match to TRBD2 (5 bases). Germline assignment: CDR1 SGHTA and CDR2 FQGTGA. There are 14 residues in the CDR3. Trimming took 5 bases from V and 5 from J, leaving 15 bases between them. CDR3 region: CASSQDGVGETQYF. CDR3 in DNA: TGTGCCAGCAGCCAGGACGGGGTTGGGGAGACCCAGTACTTC.

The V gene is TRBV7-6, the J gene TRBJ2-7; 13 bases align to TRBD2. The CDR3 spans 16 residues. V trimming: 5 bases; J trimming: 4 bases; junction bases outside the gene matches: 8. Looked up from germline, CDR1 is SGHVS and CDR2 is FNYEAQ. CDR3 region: CASSQGLAGIGYEQYF. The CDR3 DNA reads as TGTGCCAGCAGCCAGGGACTAGCGGGAATAGGGTACGAGCAGTACTTC. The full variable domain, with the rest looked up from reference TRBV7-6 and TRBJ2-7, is GAGVSQSPRYKVTKRGQDVALRCDPISGHVSLYWYRQALGQGPEFLTYFNYEAQQDKSGLPNDRFSAERPEGSISTLTIQRTEQRDSAMYRCASSQGLAGIGYEQYFGPGTRLTVT.

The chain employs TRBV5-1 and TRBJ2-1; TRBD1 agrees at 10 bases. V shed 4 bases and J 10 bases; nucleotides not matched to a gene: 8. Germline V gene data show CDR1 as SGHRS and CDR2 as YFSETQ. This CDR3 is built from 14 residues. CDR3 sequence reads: CASSLGTGEKEQFF. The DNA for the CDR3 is TGCGCCAGCAGCCTAGGGACAGGGGAAAAGGAGCAGTTCTTC.

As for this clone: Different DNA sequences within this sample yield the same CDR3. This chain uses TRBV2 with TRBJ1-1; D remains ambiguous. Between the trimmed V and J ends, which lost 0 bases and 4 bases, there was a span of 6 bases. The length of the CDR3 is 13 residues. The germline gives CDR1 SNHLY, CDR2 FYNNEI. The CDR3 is CASSEAPGTEAFF. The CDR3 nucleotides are TGTGCCAGCAGTGAAGCCCCCGGCACTGAAGCTTTCTTT.

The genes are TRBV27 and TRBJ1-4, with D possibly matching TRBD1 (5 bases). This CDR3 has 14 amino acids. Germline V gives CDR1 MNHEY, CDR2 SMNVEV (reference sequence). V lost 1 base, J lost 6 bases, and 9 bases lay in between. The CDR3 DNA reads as TGTGCCAGCAGTTTATTCTCCAGGGATGAAAAACTGTTTTTT. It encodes CASSLFSRDEKLFF.

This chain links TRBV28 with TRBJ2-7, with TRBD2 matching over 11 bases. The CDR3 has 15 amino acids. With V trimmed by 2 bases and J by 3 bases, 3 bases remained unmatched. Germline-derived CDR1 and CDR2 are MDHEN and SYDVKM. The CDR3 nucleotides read TGTGCCAGCAGTTTAGGGACTAGCGGAGGCTACGAGCAGTACTTC. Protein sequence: CASSLGTSGGYEQYF. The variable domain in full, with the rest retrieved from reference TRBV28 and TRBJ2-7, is DVKVTQSSRYLVKRTGEKVFLECVQDMDHENMFWYRQDPGLGLRLIYFSYDVKMKEKGDIPEGYSVSREKKERFSLILESASTNQTSMYLCASSLGTSGGYEQYFGPGTRLTVT.

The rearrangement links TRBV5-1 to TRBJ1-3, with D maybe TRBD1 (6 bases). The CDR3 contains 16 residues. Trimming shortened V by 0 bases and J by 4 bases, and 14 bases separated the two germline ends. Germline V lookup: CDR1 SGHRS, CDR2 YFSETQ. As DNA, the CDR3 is TGCGCCAGCAGCTTGGGAACAGGGACTGTCGGAAACACCATATATTTT. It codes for CASSLGTGTVGNTIYF.

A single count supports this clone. In DNA form, the CDR3 reads TGTGCCATCGGGGAGGGAGGTTTCGGCAATCAGCCCCAGCATTTT. It specifies CAIGEGGFGNQPQHF. The V and J genes are TRBV10-3 and TRBJ1-5; unclear D gene. Per germline, CDR1 ENHRY and CDR2 SYGVKD. Trimming left V 8 bases short and J 2 bases short, with 16 bases between. The CDR3 runs to 15 residues.

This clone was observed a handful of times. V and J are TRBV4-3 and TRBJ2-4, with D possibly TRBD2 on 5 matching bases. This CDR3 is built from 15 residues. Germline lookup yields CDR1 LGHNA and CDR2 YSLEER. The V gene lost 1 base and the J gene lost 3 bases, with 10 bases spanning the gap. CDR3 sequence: CASSQGTRDKNIQYF. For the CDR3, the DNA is TGCGCCAGCAGCCAAGGTACTAGAGACAAAAACATTCAGTACTTC.

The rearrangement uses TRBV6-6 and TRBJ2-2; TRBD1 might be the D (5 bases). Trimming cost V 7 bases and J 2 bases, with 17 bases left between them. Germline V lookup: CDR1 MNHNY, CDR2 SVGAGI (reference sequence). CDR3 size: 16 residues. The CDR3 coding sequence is TGTGCCAGCACCGGCAGGGCAACATTCAACACCGGGGAGCTGTTTTTT. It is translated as CASTGRATFNTGELFF.

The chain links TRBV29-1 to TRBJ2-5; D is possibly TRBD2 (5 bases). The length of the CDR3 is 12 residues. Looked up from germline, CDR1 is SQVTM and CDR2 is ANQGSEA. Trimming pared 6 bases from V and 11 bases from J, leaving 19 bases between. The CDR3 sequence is CSVGPSAWEQYF. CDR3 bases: TGCAGCGTCGGACCGTCGGCGTGGGAGCAGTACTTC.

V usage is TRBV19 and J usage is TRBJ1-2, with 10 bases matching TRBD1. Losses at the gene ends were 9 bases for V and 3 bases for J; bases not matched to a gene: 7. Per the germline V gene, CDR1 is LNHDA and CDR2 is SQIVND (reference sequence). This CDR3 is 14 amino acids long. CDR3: CASRDRGRYYGYTF. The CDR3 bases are TGTGCCAGCCGCGACAGGGGGCGGTACTATGGCTACACCTTC.

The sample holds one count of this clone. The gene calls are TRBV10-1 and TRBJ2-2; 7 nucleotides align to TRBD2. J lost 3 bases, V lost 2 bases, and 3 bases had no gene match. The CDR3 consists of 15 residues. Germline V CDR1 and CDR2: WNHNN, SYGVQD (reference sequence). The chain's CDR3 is CASSEISGDTGELFF. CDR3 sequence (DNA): TGCGCCAGCAGTGAGATCAGCGGGGACACCGGGGAGCTGTTTTTT.

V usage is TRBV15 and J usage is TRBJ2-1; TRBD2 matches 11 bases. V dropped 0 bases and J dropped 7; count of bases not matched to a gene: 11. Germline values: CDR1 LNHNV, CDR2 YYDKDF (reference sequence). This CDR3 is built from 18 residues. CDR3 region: CATSRDIVPTSGTNEQFF. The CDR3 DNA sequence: TGTGCCACCAGCAGAGATATAGTACCGACTAGCGGGACGAATGAGCAGTTCTTC.

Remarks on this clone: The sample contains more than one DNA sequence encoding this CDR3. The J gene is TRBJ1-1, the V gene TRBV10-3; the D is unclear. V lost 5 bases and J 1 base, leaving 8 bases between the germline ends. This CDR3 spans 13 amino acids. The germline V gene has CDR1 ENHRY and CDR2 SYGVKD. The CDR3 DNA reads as TGTGCCATCAGTCCGGATGGGAACACTGAAGCTTTCTTT. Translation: CAISPDGNTEAFF.

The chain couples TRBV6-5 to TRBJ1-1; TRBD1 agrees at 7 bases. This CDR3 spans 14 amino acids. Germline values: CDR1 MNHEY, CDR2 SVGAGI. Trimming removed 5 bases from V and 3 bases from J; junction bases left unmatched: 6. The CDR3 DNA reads TGTGCCAGCAGTACCAGACAGGGAGACACTGAAGCTTTCTTT. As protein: CASSTRQGDTEAFF.

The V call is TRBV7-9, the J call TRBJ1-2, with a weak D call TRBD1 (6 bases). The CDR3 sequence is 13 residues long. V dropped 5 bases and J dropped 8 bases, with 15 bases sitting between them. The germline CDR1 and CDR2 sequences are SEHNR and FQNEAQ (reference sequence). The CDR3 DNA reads TGTGCCAGCAGCCTCACAGGCGGGGGCGGCTACACCTTC. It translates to CASSLTGGGGYTF.

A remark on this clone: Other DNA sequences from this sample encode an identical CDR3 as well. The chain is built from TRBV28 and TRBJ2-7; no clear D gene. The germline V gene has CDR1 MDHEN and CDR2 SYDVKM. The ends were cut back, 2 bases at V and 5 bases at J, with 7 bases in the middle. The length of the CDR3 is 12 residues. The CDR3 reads CASSLVGDEQYF. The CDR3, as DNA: TGTGCCAGCAGTTTAGTTGGGGACGAGCAGTACTTC.

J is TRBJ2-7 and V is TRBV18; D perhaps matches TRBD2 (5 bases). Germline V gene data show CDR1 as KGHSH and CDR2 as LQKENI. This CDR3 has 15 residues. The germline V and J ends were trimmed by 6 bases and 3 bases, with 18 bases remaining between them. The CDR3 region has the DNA TGTGCCAGCTCCGAGGGTGCTAGCTCTGTCTACGAGCAGTACTTC. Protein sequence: CASSEGASSVYEQYF.

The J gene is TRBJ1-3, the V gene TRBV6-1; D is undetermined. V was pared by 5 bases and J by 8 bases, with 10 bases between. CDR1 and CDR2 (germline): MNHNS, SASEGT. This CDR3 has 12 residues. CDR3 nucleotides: TGTGCCAGCAGTCTAATTCGGGACACCATATATTTT. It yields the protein CASSLIRDTIYF.

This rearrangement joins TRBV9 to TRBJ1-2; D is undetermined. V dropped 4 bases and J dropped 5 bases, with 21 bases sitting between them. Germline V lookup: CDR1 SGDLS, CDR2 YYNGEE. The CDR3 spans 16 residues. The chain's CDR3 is CASSPFPLARDYGYTF. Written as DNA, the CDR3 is TGTGCCAGCAGCCCATTCCCGTTGGCCCGGGATTATGGCTACACCTTC.

CDR3 residues: CASSLLTADRENGYTF. CDR3 sequence (DNA): TGTGCCAGCAGTTTATTGACCGCTGACAGGGAAAACGGCTACACCTTC. The V call is TRBV27, the J call TRBJ1-2; 7 bases line up with TRBD1. The CDR3 consists of 16 residues. Germline lookup yields CDR1 MNHEY and CDR2 SMNVEV (reference sequence). The V and J ends lost 1 base and 8 bases, in that order; junction bases with no gene match: 13.

The CDR3 reads CASSLGGSLRSGNTIYF. As DNA, the CDR3 is TGTGCCAGCAGCCTAGGGGGCTCTTTGCGATCGGGAAACACCATATATTTT. The V call is TRBV28, the J call TRBJ1-3; 7 bases align to TRBD1. After removal of 6 bases from V and 4 bases from J, the junction contained 15 bases not matched to a gene. The CDR3 spans 17 residues. Germline CDR1 reads MDHEN; CDR2 reads SYDVKM.

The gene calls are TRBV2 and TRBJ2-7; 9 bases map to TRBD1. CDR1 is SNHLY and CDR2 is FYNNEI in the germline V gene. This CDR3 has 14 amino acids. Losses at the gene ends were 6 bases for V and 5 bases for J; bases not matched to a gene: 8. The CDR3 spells CASRLQGAAHEQYF. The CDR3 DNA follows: TGTGCCAGCAGGCTACAGGGGGCAGCCCACGAGCAGTACTTC.